The 17 T cell receptor beta chains listed next were all sequenced from one sample in a study of T cells in Graves' hyperthyroidism and ophthalmopathy. TCR beta CDR3 regions were amplified from RNA transcripts. The TCR CDR3 was amplified in a first-round RT-PCR using the HTBI primer set. TCRdb reanalysed the multiplex PCR reads using MiXCR and keeps one entry per CDR3 protein. The repertoire has 250,000 to 300,000 distinct CDR3 sequences, approximately 14% of them found once; the top ten carry 30%. The sample comprised blood. These TCRs come from a woman aged 45-60 years with Graves' hyperthyroidism that later progressed to Graves' ophthalmopathy.

This clonotype was seen at least ten times. The chain is built from TRBV7-3 and TRBJ2-7; maybe TRBD1 (5 bases). The CDR3 has 15 residues. Deletions cut 4 bases from V and 5 bases from J, with 18 bases between. CDR1 is SGHTA, CDR2 FQGTGA, per germline. CDR3 amino acids: CASSSVGGAGHEQYF. The CDR3 DNA follows: TGTGCCAGCAGCTCCGTTGGTGGGGCAGGCCACGAGCAGTACTTC.

The rearrangement links TRBV24-1 to TRBJ2-1; D is possibly TRBD2 (6 bases). V was cut by 6 bases and J by 6 bases, with 17 bases left in between. The V gene's germline CDR1 is KGHDR and CDR2 SFDVKD. The CDR3 length is 15 residues. This CDR3 reads CATSMAGTPPNEQFF. The DNA of the CDR3 is TGTGCCACCAGTATGGCGGGAACCCCCCCCAATGAGCAGTTCTTC.

The chain has TRBV18 and TRBJ2-1, with 8 bases aligning to TRBD2. This CDR3 comprises 17 residues. Germline-derived CDR1 and CDR2 are KGHSH and LQKENI. The J segment lost 0 bases and the V segment lost 3 bases, leaving 7 bases of the junction unmatched. The DNA of the CDR3 is TGTGCCAGCTCACCGCTTAGCGGGACATACTCCTACAATGAGCAGTTCTTC. It yields the protein CASSPLSGTYSYNEQFF.

This clonotype was found many times. The V and J genes are TRBV27 and TRBJ1-1, with no clear D. The CDR3 runs 12 residues. Germline CDR1 is MNHEY and CDR2 is SMNVEV (reference sequence). V lost 4 bases and J 6 bases, leaving 9 bases between the germline ends. The CDR3 coding sequence is TGTGCCAGCAGTTCTTCAGGCTCTGAAGCTTTCTTT. Translating it yields CASSSSGSEAFF.

This clonotype was seen many times. The chain carries TRBV5-1 and TRBJ2-1, with TRBD2 as a possible D gene (6 bases). Trimming took off 0 bases at V and 0 bases at J, with 13 bases between the two ends. Germline values: CDR1 SGHRS, CDR2 YFSETQ. The CDR3 covers 17 residues. Written as DNA, the CDR3 is TGCGCCAGCAGCTTGGCCAATGGGCGGGACTCCTACAATGAGCAGTTCTTC. Translation gives CASSLANGRDSYNEQFF.

This clonotype was recorded many times. V usage is TRBV3-1 and J usage is TRBJ2-7; D is uncertain. V was clipped by 4 bases and J by 2 bases, with 12 bases between them. This CDR3 is built from 14 residues. Germline V gene lookup returns CDR1 LGHDT and CDR2 YNNKEL (reference sequence). DNA of the CDR3: TGTGCCAGCAGCCCGACACGTTTTCCCTACGAGCAGTACTTC. As protein: CASSPTRFPYEQYF.

In its sample, this clonotype was seen many times. The genes are TRBV6-1 and TRBJ1-1; TRBD1 aligns across 9 bases. With 6 bases clipped from V and 0 bases from J, the junction kept 8 bases outside the gene matches. CDR1 and CDR2 from the germline V gene are MNHNS and SASEGT. This CDR3 region has 16 residues. As DNA, the CDR3 is TGTGCCAGCAGCCCACAGGGGACAGGGCTGAACACTGAAGCTTTCTTT. This encodes CASSPQGTGLNTEAFF.

The sample holds many counts of this clonotype. CDR3 sequence (DNA): TGCAGTGCTAGACAGGGAAAGGATGAAAAACTGTTTTTT. Protein product: CSARQGKDEKLFF. The rearrangement uses TRBV20-1 and TRBJ1-4, with D perhaps TRBD1 (5 bases). Trimming shortened V by 2 bases and J by 6 bases, and 10 bases separated the two germline ends. The CDR3 sequence is 13 residues long. Germline V lookup: CDR1 DFQATT, CDR2 SNEGSKA (reference sequence).

This clonotype was counted ten times or more. The chain recombines TRBV28 with TRBJ1-1; D might be TRBD1 (6 bases). There are 15 residues in the CDR3. V was trimmed by 5 bases and J by 0 bases, leaving 13 bases between them. Per the germline V gene, CDR1 is MDHEN and CDR2 is SYDVKM. CDR3 amino acids: CASSPPRGLNTEAFF. In nucleotides, the CDR3 is TGTGCCAGCAGTCCGCCCAGGGGATTGAACACTGAAGCTTTCTTT.

This chain connects TRBV30 to TRBJ2-3; TRBD2 aligns across 10 bases. The V and J ends lost 5 bases and 4 bases, in that order; junction bases with no gene match: 3. The germline V gene encodes CDR1 GTSNPN and CDR2 SVGIG (reference sequence). The CDR3 consists of 13 residues. CDR3 in DNA: TGTGCCTGGGAAGCGGGAGGGCCAGATACGCAGTATTTT. Protein: CAWEAGGPDTQYF.

The sample holds many counts of this clonotype. V and J are TRBV5-1 and TRBJ2-5; 7 bases match TRBD2. V was pared by 4 bases and J by 7 bases, with 13 bases of the junction left unmatched. Germline loops: CDR1 SGHRS, CDR2 YFSETQ. This CDR3 is 15 amino acids long. The CDR3 DNA sequence: TGCGCCAGCAGCCACGAGCGGGGCAGGGCGTTGACCCAGTACTTC. This gives the protein CASSHERGRALTQYF.

The rearrangement joins TRBV18 to TRBJ2-1, with 7 nucleotides matching TRBD2. With V trimmed by 1 base and J by 8 bases, 14 bases remained unmatched. The CDR3 has 17 residues. Looked up from germline, CDR1 is KGHSH and CDR2 is LQKENI. In nucleotides, the CDR3 is TGTGCCAGCTCACCACTCAAAGTCGGCGGGAGTACCGATGAGCAGTTCTTC. It is translated as CASSPLKVGGSTDEQFF.

Many counts were recorded for this clonotype. The V gene is TRBV28, the J gene TRBJ1-1; D is uncertain. Germline V gene data show CDR1 as MDHEN and CDR2 as SYDVKM. Trimming stripped 6 bases from V and 9 bases from J, with 11 bases between. The CDR3 has 11 amino acids. CDR3: CASRIGPKAFF. In DNA form, the CDR3 reads TGTGCCAGCAGAATAGGCCCGAAAGCTTTCTTT.

This sequence joins TRBV19 and TRBJ1-4; D is perhaps TRBD1 (6 bases). CDR1 is LNHDA and CDR2 is SQIVND in the germline V gene (reference sequence). The CDR3 length is 14 residues. Trimming left V 7 bases short and J 2 bases short, with 11 bases between. CDR3 sequence reads: CASTLGGTNEKLFF. Written as DNA, the CDR3 is TGTGCCAGTACCCTAGGGGGGACTAATGAAAAACTGTTTTTT.

J is TRBJ1-5 and V is TRBV19, with 8 bases matching TRBD1. The V gene's germline CDR1 is LNHDA and CDR2 SQIVND (reference sequence). This CDR3 comprises 13 residues. Germline trimming cut 5 bases from V and 7 bases from J; bases unmatched to any gene: 4. CDR3 in amino acids: CASSARGPQPQHF. DNA for the CDR3: TGTGCCAGTAGTGCCAGGGGGCCGCAGCCCCAGCATTTT. Together with reference TRBV19 and TRBJ1-5, the CDR3 gives the full variable domain: DGGITQSPKYLFRKEGQNVTLSCEQNLNHDAMYWYRQDPGQGLRLIYYSQIVNDFQKGDIAEGYSVSREKKESFPLTVTSAQKNPTAFYLCASSARGPQPQHFGDGTRLSIL.

This clonotype was found many times. The chain links TRBV11-2 to TRBJ1-2; D is unclear. CDR1 and CDR2 from the germline V gene are SGHAT and FQNNGV. The length of the CDR3 is 14 residues. V lost 5 bases to trimming and J lost 6 bases, with 16 bases between them. The DNA of the CDR3 is TGTGCCAGCAGCACCCCTTTGGGATGGGATGGCTACACCTTC. Amino acids: CASSTPLGWDGYTF.

The chain joins TRBV27 to TRBJ1-6; no clear D gene. The CDR3 is 18 residues long. Germline CDR1 MNHEY, CDR2 SMNVEV (reference sequence). Trimming took off 0 bases at V and 2 bases at J, with 14 bases between the two ends. The DNA for the CDR3 is TGTGCCAGCAGTTTATCGAAATTTCTTGTACCCTATAATTCACCCCTCCACTTT. Its protein is CASSLSKFLVPYNSPLHF.